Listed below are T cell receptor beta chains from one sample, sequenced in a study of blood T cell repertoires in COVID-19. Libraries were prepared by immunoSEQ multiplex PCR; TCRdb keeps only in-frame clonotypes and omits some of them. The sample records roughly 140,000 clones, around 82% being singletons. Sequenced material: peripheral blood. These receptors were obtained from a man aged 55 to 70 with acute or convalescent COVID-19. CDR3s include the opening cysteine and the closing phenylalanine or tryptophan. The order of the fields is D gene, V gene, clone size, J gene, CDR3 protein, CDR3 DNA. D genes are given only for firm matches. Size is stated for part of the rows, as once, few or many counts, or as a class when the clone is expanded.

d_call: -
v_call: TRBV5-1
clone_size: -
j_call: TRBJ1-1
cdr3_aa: CASSRYVPAGEAFF
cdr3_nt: TGCGCCAGCAGCCGTTATGTCCCAGCGGGAGAAGCTTTCTTT

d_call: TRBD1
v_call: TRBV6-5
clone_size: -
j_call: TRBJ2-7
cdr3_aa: CASSSDRSFSYEQYF
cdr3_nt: TGTGCCAGCAGTTCGGACAGGTCCTTCTCCTACGAGCAGTACTTC

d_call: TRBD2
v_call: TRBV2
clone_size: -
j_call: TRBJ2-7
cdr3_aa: CASRRGPSGPSSYEQYF
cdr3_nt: TGTGCCAGCCGGAGGGGTCCTAGCGGGCCGAGCTCCTACGAGCAGTACTTC

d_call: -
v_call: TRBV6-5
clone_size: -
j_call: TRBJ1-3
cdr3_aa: CASSYSAGLYTIYF
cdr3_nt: TGTGCCAGCAGTTACTCGGCGGGGCTTTACACCATATATTTT

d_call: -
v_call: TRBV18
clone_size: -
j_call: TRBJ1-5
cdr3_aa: CASSPLGDKNQPQHF
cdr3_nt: TGTGCCAGCTCACCATTAGGGGATAAGAATCAGCCCCAGCATTTT

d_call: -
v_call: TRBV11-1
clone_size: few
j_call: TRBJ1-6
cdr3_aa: CASSSGKGQVNSPLHF
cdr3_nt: TGTGCCAGCAGCTCCGGCAAGGGGCAGGTGAATTCACCCCTCCACTTT

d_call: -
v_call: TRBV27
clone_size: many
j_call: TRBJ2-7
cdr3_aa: CASSGQSYEQYF
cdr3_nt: TGTGCCAGCAGCGGACAATCCTACGAGCAGTACTTC

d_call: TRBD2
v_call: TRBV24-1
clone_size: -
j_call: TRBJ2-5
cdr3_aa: CATSPSGGVKETQYF
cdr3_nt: TGTGCCACCTCCCCGAGCGGGGGTGTAAAAGAGACCCAGTACTTC

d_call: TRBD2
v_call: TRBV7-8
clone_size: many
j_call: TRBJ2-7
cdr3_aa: CASSRGLAGAGEQYF
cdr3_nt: TGTGCCAGCAGCCGCGGACTAGCGGGAGCAGGGGAGCAGTACTTC

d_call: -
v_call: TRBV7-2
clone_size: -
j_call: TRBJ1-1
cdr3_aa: CASSVTGNTEAFF
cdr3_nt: TGTGCCAGCAGCGTAACAGGGAACACTGAAGCTTTCTTT

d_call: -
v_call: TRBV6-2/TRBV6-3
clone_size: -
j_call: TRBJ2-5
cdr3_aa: CASSLFLDSSQETQYF
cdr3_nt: TGTGCCAGCAGTCTCTTTCTAGACAGCAGCCAAGAGACCCAGTACTTC

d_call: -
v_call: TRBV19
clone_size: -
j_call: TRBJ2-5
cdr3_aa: CASGREYETQYF
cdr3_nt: TGTGCCAGTGGCCGGGAGTATGAGACCCAGTACTTC

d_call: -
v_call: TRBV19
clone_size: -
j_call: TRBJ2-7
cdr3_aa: CASSIVIGSYEQYF
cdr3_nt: TGTGCCAGTAGTATAGTGATCGGTTCCTACGAGCAGTACTTC

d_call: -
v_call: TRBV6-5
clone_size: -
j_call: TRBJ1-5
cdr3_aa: CASILTGRQPQHF
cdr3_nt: TGTGCCAGCATCTTGACAGGAAGACAGCCCCAGCATTTT

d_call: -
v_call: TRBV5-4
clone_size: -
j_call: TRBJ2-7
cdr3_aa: CASSFVGGNEQYF
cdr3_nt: TGTGCCAGCAGCTTCGTCGGCGGGAACGAGCAGTACTTC

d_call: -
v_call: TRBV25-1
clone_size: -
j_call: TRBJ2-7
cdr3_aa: CASSTSSVTYEQYF
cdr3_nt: TGTGCCAGCAGTACCTCTAGCGTTACCTACGAGCAGTACTTC

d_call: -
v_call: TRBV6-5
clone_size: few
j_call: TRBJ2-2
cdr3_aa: CASTSSTGELFF
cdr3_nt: TGTGCCAGCACCTCTTCCACCGGGGAGCTGTTTTTT

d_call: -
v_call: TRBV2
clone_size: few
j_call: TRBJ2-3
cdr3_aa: CASRALSSTDTQYF
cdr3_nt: TGTGCCAGCAGGGCATTATCTAGCACAGATACGCAGTATTTT

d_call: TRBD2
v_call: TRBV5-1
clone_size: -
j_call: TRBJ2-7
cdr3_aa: CASTTGLAGYEQYF
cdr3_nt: TGCGCCAGCACAACGGGACTAGCGGGATACGAGCAGTACTTC

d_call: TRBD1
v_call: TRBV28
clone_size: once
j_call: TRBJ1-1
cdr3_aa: CASSFSTIRRTGDGTEAFF
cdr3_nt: TGTGCCAGCAGTTTTAGCACGATACGTCGGACAGGGGACGGTACTGAAGCTTTCTTT

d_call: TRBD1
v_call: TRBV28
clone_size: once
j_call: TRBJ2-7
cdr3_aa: CASSSPGTGTYEQYF
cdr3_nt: TGTGCCAGCAGTTCCCCCGGGACAGGGACCTACGAGCAGTACTTC

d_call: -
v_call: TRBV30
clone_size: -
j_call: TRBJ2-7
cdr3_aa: CAWSTWGPQVYEQYF
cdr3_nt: TGTGCCTGGAGCACTTGGGGCCCCCAAGTTTACGAGCAGTACTTC

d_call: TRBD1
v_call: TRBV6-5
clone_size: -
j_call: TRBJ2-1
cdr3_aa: CASRGQGNNEQFF
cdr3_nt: TGTGCCAGCAGGGGACAGGGCAACAATGAGCAGTTCTTC

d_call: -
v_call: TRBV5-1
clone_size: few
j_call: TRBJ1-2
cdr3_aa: CASSPRGGGYGYTF
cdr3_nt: TGCGCCAGCAGCCCCCGAGGCGGGGGCTATGGCTACACCTTC

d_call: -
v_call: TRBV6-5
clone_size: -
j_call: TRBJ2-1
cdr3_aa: CASWREASYNEQFF
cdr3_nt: TGTGCCAGCTGGCGGGAAGCCTCCTACAATGAGCAGTTCTTC

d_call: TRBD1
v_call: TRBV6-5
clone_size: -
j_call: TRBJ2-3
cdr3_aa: CASSLDRADTQYF
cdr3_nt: TGTGCCAGCAGCCTGGACAGGGCAGATACGCAGTATTTT

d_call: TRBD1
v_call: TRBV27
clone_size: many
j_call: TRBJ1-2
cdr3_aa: CASSSTGDGYTF
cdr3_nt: TGTGCCAGCAGTTCTACAGGGGATGGCTACACCTTC

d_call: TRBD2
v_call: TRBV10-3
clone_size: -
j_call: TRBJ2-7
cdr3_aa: CAISGRGTSGLSYEQYF
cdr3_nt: TGTGCCATCAGTGGGAGGGGCACTAGCGGCCTCTCCTACGAGCAGTACTTC

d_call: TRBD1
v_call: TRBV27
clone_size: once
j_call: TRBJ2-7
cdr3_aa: CASTRQGSSYEQYF
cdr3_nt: TGTGCCAGCACCCGACAGGGCAGCTCCTACGAGCAGTACTTC

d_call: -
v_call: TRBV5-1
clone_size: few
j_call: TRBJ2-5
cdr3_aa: CASSLEGSGTTQYF
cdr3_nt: TGCGCCAGCAGCTTGGAGGGTAGCGGCACAACCCAGTACTTC

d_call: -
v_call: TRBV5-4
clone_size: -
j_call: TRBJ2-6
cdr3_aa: CASSRQSSGANVLTF
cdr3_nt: TGTGCCAGCAGCCGACAGTCCTCTGGGGCCAACGTCCTGACTTTC

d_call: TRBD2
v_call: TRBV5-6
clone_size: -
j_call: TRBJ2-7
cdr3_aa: CASSLRAGGPYEQYF
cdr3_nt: TGTGCCAGCAGCTTGAGAGCGGGAGGGCCCTACGAGCAGTACTTC

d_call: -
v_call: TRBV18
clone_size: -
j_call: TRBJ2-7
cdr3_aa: CASSPPLPSSYEQYF
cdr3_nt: TGTGCCAGCTCACCACCGCTTCCTAGTTCCTACGAGCAGTACTTC

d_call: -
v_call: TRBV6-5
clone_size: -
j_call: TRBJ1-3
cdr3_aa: CASSTGTSGNTIYF
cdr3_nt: TGTGCCAGCAGTACAGGGACCTCTGGAAACACCATATATTTT

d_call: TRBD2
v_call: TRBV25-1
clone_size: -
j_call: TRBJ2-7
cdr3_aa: CASAPRAGGWEQYF
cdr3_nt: TGTGCCAGCGCCCCAAGAGCGGGAGGGTGGGAGCAGTACTTC

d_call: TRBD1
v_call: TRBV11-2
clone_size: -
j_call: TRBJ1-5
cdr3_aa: CASSLGDRINQPQHF
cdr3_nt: TGTGCCAGCAGCTTAGGGGACAGGATCAATCAGCCCCAGCATTTT

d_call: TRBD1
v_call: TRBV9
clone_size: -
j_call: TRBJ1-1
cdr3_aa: CASSVVQGAAEAFF
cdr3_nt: TGTGCCAGCAGCGTAGTCCAGGGGGCTGCTGAAGCTTTCTTT

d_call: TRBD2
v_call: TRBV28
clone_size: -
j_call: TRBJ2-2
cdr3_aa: CASASGRAGELFF
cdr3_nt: TGTGCCAGCGCTAGCGGGAGGGCCGGGGAGCTGTTTTTT

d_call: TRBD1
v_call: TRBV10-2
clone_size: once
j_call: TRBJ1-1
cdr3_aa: CASSKKTGGNTEAFF
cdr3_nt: TGCGCCAGCAGTAAGAAGACAGGGGGAAACACTGAAGCTTTCTTT

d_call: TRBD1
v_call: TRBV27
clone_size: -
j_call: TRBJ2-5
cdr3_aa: CASSFWVTGKETQYF
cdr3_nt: TGTGCCAGCAGTTTTTGGGTGACAGGGAAAGAGACCCAGTACTTC

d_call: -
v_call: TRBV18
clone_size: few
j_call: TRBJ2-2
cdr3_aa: CASSPQQGGDTGELFF
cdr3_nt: TGTGCCAGCTCACCCCAACAGGGGGGGGACACCGGGGAGCTGTTTTTT

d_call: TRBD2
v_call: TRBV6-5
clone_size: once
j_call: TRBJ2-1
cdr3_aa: CASKTTSSYNEQFF
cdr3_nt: TGTGCCAGCAAGACGACTAGCAGCTACAATGAGCAGTTCTTC

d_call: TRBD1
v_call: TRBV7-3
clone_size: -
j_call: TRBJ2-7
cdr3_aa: CASSLVGGALYEQYF
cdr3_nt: TGTGCCAGCAGCTTAGTAGGGGGCGCATTGTACGAGCAGTACTTC

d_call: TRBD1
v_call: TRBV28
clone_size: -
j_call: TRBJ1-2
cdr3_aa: CASSLGTGGVYGYTF
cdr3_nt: TGTGCCAGCAGTTTGGGGACAGGGGGCGTCTATGGCTACACCTTC

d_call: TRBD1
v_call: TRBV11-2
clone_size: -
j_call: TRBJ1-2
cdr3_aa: CASSLEVWTGGYLQDYGYTF
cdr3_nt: TGTGCCAGCAGCTTAGAAGTTTGGACAGGGGGTTATCTCCAAGACTATGGCTACACCTTC

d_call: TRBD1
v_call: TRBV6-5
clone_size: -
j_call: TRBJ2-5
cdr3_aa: CASTNRGSTTQYF
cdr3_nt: TGTGCCAGCACCAACAGGGGTTCGACGACCCAGTACTTC

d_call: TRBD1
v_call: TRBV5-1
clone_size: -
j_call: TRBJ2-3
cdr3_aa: CASADREGGTQYF
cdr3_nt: TGCGCCAGCGCGGACAGGGAAGGGGGTACGCAGTATTTT

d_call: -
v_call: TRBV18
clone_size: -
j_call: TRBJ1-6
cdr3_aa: CASSPLNSPLHF
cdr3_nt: TGTGCCAGCTCACCCCTTAATTCACCCCTCCACTTT

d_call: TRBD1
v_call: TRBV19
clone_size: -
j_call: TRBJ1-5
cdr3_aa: CASETGRYQPQHF
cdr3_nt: TGTGCCAGTGAGACAGGGCGCTATCAGCCCCAGCATTTT

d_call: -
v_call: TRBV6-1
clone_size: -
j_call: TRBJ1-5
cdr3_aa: CASSGPSQGHNQPQHF
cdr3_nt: TGTGCCAGCAGTGGACCTTCACAGGGCCACAATCAGCCCCAGCATTTT